What follows is one TCR beta chain and its context. This clonotype occurred many times. Which antigen it targets is not known. No base quality values were provided; no much bigger clone lies one nucleotide off. The sample comes from a study of early T cells in non-severe SARS-CoV-2 infection (dated by TCRdb to the early 2020s). Study-level background: Because TCR sequencing was done on bulk RNA from unsorted whole blood, the alpha and beta chains could not be paired.

Library generation was performed with 5' RACE. TCRdb lists the instrument as NextSeq 500. In the TCR library protocol, unique molecular identifiers were attached to individual cDNA molecules to correct for PCR bias and sequencing error. TCR alpha and beta chains were both sequenced, and the abundances of alpha and beta sequences in each sample were closely correlated with each other. In the authors' own workflow: V gene, J gene and CDR3 annotation of TCR sequences was performed with Decombinator V4. Expanded TCRs were defined as changing significantly between any two time points under a Poisson model with p below 0.0001. Abundances of TCRs were expressed as counts per million after normalisation to the total number of TCRs sequenced in each sample. MAIT TCRs were defined by TRAV1-2 paired with TRAJ12, TRAJ20 or TRAJ33, and iNKT TCRs by TRAV10 paired with TRAJ18. VDJdb, accessed 1 November 2021, was searched for CMV, EBV and SARS-CoV-2 annotated TCRs, with TCRs annotated for multiple antigens excluded. Using fastp trimming at Q25 and MiXCR clonotype assembly, TCRdb reanalyzed the public sequencing data and kept in-frame beta chains. Every entry covers one CDR3 protein and lists the most common genes and DNA from its rows. The V and J calls here are based on TCRdb, not the publication. The sample has 55,000 to 85,000 distinct CDR3 sequences on record, approximately 12% of them singletons. Approximately 4.5% of the sample goes to the ten largest clones.

Reading from cysteine to phenylalanine, the CDR3 counts 14 amino acids. The DNA shown is the 42-base CDR3, in frame from base 1. The V end loses 1 base and the J end loses 2 bases, and a stretch of 6 bases separates them. Reading the germline V gene gives CDR1 SGHVS and CDR2 FNYEAQ. Paper-wide results and their limitations: VDJdb matching was skewed toward anti-spike CD8 responses and likely underestimated virus-specific expansions, missing private and CD4 specificities.

The study was a case-control design nested within a healthcare worker cohort in London, UK, with weekly nasopharyngeal swab PCR tests and blood sampling. Healthcare workers were recruited during the week of the UK lockdown, between 23 and 31 March 2020, and followed weekly for up to roughly 15 weeks. Recombination linked TRBV7-6 to TRBJ1-3; there is no confident call for the D gene. The clonotype comes from an adult who was a healthcare worker with PCR-confirmed SARS-CoV-2 infection or an uninfected control (not recorded which). The specimen sequenced was whole blood. The nucleotide sequence is TGTGCCAGCAGCTTAGGAGGCCCTGGAAACACCATATATTTT. This translates into CASSLGGPGNTIYF.